These 28 T cell receptor beta chains came from one sample sequenced in a study of T-cell memory formation after mild COVID-19. TCRdb independently ran MiXCR on the 5' RACE reads; one entry per CDR3 protein. The sample contains about 320,000 distinct CDR3 sequences, roughly an eighth of which appear only once. Material: PBMCs or a T cell subset sorted from them (not recorded which). The receptors here all came from a man aged 18 to 29 who had mild COVID-19 (a few samples of this study predate the infection). Cell type and time point are not known.

The chain uses TRBV29-1 and TRBJ1-1, with D hard to call. CDR1 is SQVTM, CDR2 ANQGSEA, per germline. The V end was cut by 2 bases, the J end by 0 bases, with 7 bases between. There are 13 residues in the CDR3. This chain's CDR3 is CSVEPFMNTEAFF. The CDR3 nucleotides read TGCAGCGTTGAACCCTTCATGAACACTGAAGCTTTCTTT.

V usage is TRBV7-8 and J usage is TRBJ1-2, with TRBD1 as a possible D gene (6 bases). CDR3 length: 17 residues. Germline lookup yields CDR1 SGHVS and CDR2 FQNEAQ. V was cut by 1 base and J by 4 bases, with 19 bases left in between. CDR3 nucleotides: TGTGCCAGCAGCTTAGTCCCAGGGGTTCAGGGTGGCTATGGCTACACCTTC. It translates to CASSLVPGVQGGYGYTF.

The rearrangement uses TRBV20-1 and TRBJ1-6; 8 bases line up with TRBD1. V gave up 6 bases and J gave up 7 bases; unmatched junction bases: 8. Germline CDR1 DFQATT, CDR2 SNEGSKA (reference sequence). The CDR3 has 14 residues. This CDR3 reads CSAEPDRENSPLHF. Here the CDR3 DNA reads TGCAGTGCAGAACCGGACAGGGAGAATTCACCCCTCCACTTT.

A note on this clonotype: A read error may explain this, as a much larger clone is one base away. This chain links TRBV4-2 with TRBJ2-7; 9 bases fit TRBD1. Germline values: CDR1 LGHNA, CDR2 YNFKEQ. With 0 bases clipped from V and 3 bases from J, the junction kept 9 bases outside the gene matches. This CDR3 contains 17 residues. The CDR3 spells CASSQDGGTGINYEQYF. The DNA for the CDR3 is TGTGCCAGCAGCCAAGATGGGGGGACAGGGATCAACTACGAGCAGTACTTC.

This clonotype was seen only a few times. This chain connects TRBV5-1 to TRBJ1-2, with a possible D match to TRBD1 (6 bases). The CDR3 extends over 13 amino acids. V shed 3 bases and J shed 8 bases, with 14 bases lying between them. Germline V gene lookup returns CDR1 SGHRS and CDR2 YFSETQ. DNA for the CDR3: TGCGCCAGCAGCTGGGACACTTCTTCCGGCTACACCTTC. It codes for CASSWDTSSGYTF.

This clonotype was seen a few times. This chain links TRBV25-1 with TRBJ2-5; D may be TRBD2 (6 bases). The CDR3 runs to 16 residues. In germline, CDR1 is MGHDK, CDR2 SYGVNS. Trimming cost V 8 bases and J 2 bases, with 21 bases left between them. For the CDR3, the DNA is TGTGCCAGCGCAACACATTGGCGGGGTTCTCAAGAGACCCAGTACTTC. Encoded protein: CASATHWRGSQETQYF.

This clonotype was found a few times. The gene calls are TRBV7-8 and TRBJ1-2; 8 nucleotides match TRBD1. Germline CDR1 and CDR2: SGHVS and FQNEAQ. The CDR3 has 16 residues. V was pared by 5 bases and J by 6 bases, with 14 bases of the junction left unmatched. Written as DNA, the CDR3 is TGTGCCAGCAGCCCGTGGACAGGGCAGTCAGTAGATGGCTACACCTTC. This translates into CASSPWTGQSVDGYTF.

J is TRBJ2-1 and V is TRBV6-4; 11 bases map to TRBD2. Germline V CDR1 and CDR2: MRHNA, SNTAGT. The CDR3 loop spans 16 amino acids. V was pared by 5 bases and J by 2 bases, with 5 bases of the junction left unmatched. The CDR3, as DNA: TGTGCCAGCAGTCCTAGCGGGGGGTCGACCTACAATGAGCAGTTCTTC. Translation: CASSPSGGSTYNEQFF.

The gene calls are TRBV3-1 and TRBJ2-2; TRBD2 matches at 14 bases. J lost 7 bases, V lost 4 bases, and 2 bases had no gene match. Germline CDR1 LGHDT, CDR2 YNNKEL (reference sequence). The CDR3 loop spans 15 amino acids. CDR3 in amino acids: CASSRTSGGLGELFF. CDR3 nucleotide sequence: TGTGCCAGCAGCCGGACTAGCGGGGGGCTCGGGGAGCTGTTTTTT.

The genes are TRBV20-1 and TRBJ1-1; 9 nucleotides align to TRBD1. From germline, CDR1 is DFQATT and CDR2 SNEGSKA (reference sequence). V lost 0 bases, J lost 4 bases, and 3 bases stayed unmatched. The CDR3 length is 14 residues. CDR3: CSARDTGGVTEAFF. CDR3 in DNA: TGCAGTGCTAGAGACACAGGGGGCGTCACTGAAGCTTTCTTT.

This clonotype was observed many times. A junction boundary mismatches the germline segment, possibly from a read error. The CDR3 loop reads CASSLAEVEGTARF. The CDR3 coding sequence is TGTGCCAGCAGCTTAGCTGAGGTCGAGGGGACCGCGCGATTC. The chain joins TRBV7-8 to TRBJ2-5; perhaps D is TRBD1 or TRBD2 (5 bases each). Germline V gene sequence: CDR1 SGHVS, CDR2 FQNEAQ. The CDR3 loop spans 14 amino acids.

Points on this clonotype: This may come from a read error, since a much larger clone is one base off. CDR3 sequence (DNA): TGTGCCTCGACGGGACAGGGACCCACAGATACGCAGTATTTT. This codes for CASTGQGPTDTQYF. V usage is TRBV10-3 and J usage is TRBJ2-3; 9 nucleotides agree with TRBD1. Germline lookup yields CDR1 ENHRY and CDR2 SYGVKD. CDR3 size: 14 residues. The V gene end was trimmed by 11 bases and the J gene end by 2 bases; junction bases not matched to a gene: 8.

J is TRBJ1-1 and V is TRBV5-4, with a weak D call TRBD1 (5 bases). There are 14 residues in the CDR3. V lost 5 bases and J lost 2, with 13 bases in between. Germline V gene data show CDR1 as SGHNT and CDR2 as YYREEE (reference sequence). CDR3 nucleotides: TGTGCCAGCAGACTAGGAGGGGCTAACACTGAAGCTTTCTTT. Its translation: CASRLGGANTEAFF.

Here the CDR3 reads CASSQALYGRGSSPLHF. CDR3 coding DNA: TGTGCCAGCAGCCAAGCCCTTTACGGAAGAGGGAGTTCACCCCTCCACTTT. The chain couples TRBV3-1 to TRBJ1-6; D gene uncertain. Germline CDR1 and CDR2: LGHDT and YNNKEL (reference sequence). The CDR3 length is 17 residues. The V end lost 1 base, the J end lost 9 bases, and 19 bases lay between the germline ends.

This sequence joins TRBV7-9 and TRBJ2-7, with 9 bases identical to TRBD1. Germline V gives CDR1 SEHNR, CDR2 FQNEAQ (reference sequence). The CDR3 loop spans 15 amino acids. Trimming took 8 bases from V and 6 from J; bases not matched to a gene: 14. CDR3 nucleotide sequence: TGTGCCAGCTGTTACCAGCCGGGACAGGGCTCCGAGCAGTACTTC. Translating it yields CASCYQPGQGSEQYF.

This clonotype occurred a few times. The J gene is TRBJ2-7, the V gene TRBV9, with D tentatively TRBD1 (6 bases). The CDR3 consists of 14 residues. The germline CDR1 and CDR2 sequences are SGDLS and YYNGEE. Trimming took off 3 bases at V and 0 bases at J, with 10 bases between the two ends. For the CDR3, the DNA is TGTGCCAGCAGCGGCCGGACAGACTCCTACGAGCAGTACTTC. Translation gives CASSGRTDSYEQYF.

This clonotype was found a few times. This sequence joins TRBV7-2 and TRBJ1-2; D is possibly TRBD1 (5 bases). CDR1 and CDR2 (germline): SGHTA, FQGNSA. The CDR3 spans 13 residues. The V gene lost 4 bases and the J gene lost 8 bases, with 14 bases spanning the gap. The CDR3 nucleotides read TGTGCCAGCAGCTCCCCGGGGGTGGGGGGCTACACCTTC. Translated, it gives CASSSPGVGGYTF.

This clonotype has just a few counts. The genes are TRBV5-1 and TRBJ2-7; D is possibly TRBD1 (5 bases). The germline V and J ends were trimmed by 1 base and 2 bases, with 13 bases remaining between them. The CDR3 totals 15 residues. Germline assignment: CDR1 SGHRS and CDR2 YFSETQ. In DNA form, the CDR3 reads TGCGCCAGCAGCTTGAGGGGATGGGTAACCTACGAGCAGTACTTC. Translation: CASSLRGWVTYEQYF. Drawing the rest from reference TRBV5-1 and TRBJ2-7, the complete variable domain is KAGVTQTPRYLIKTRGQQVTLSCSPISGHRSVSWYQQTPGQGLQFLFEYFSETQRNKGNFPGRFSGRQFSNSRSEMNVSTLELGDSALYLCASSLRGWVTYEQYFGPGTRLTVT.

The chain carries TRBV12-3 or TRBV12-4 and TRBJ2-2, with 10 bases lining up with TRBD1. There are 16 residues in the CDR3. The V and J ends lost 2 bases and 4 bases, in that order; junction bases with no gene match: 4. CDR3 coding DNA: TGTGCCAGCAGTTTAAGGACAGGGGGATCCACCGGGGAGCTGTTTTTT. It specifies CASSLRTGGSTGELFF.

The chain uses TRBV6-5 and TRBJ1-5, with D hard to call. Germline-derived CDR1 and CDR2 are MNHEY and SVGAGI. CDR3 length: 13 residues. The V end lost 5 bases, the J end lost 9 bases, and 14 bases lay between the germline ends. The CDR3 is CASSPTPQGPQHF. Written as DNA, the CDR3 is TGTGCCAGCAGTCCGACGCCACAAGGGCCCCAGCATTTT.

This clonotype was found many times. The chain joins TRBV7-2 to TRBJ2-1; the D is unclear. CDR3 length: 11 amino acids. The V gene lost 1 base and the J gene lost 9 bases, with 4 bases spanning the gap. Germline loops: CDR1 SGHTA, CDR2 FQGNSA. The CDR3 coding sequence is TGTGCCAGCAGCTTAGGTTTTGAGCAGTTCTTC. Amino acid sequence: CASSLGFEQFF.

The V call is TRBV3-1, the J call TRBJ2-1; tentatively, D is TRBD1 (5 bases). V was pared by 4 bases and J by 9 bases, with 19 bases between. This CDR3 contains 15 residues. The germline V gene has CDR1 LGHDT and CDR2 YNNKEL (reference sequence). The CDR3 coding sequence is TGTGCCAGCAGCCTAGGGCGTTTAGGGGCTGGTGAGCAGTTCTTC. This encodes CASSLGRLGAGEQFF.

The CDR3 reads CASSSQGGPQYF. The CDR3 bases are TGTGCCAGTAGTTCCCAGGGGGGGCCGCAGTACTTC. The gene calls are TRBV19 and TRBJ2-4; D may match TRBD1 or TRBD2 (7 bases each). The CDR3 is made up of 12 amino acids. Trimming pared 5 bases from V and 13 bases from J, leaving 15 bases between. CDR1 is LNHDA and CDR2 is SQIVND in the germline V gene (reference sequence).

The CDR3 reads CSAREGLRYGYTF. In nucleotides, the CDR3 is TGCAGTGCTAGAGAAGGTCTTAGATATGGCTACACCTTC. The genes are TRBV20-1 and TRBJ1-2; D gene unclear. Trimming cost V 0 bases and J 5 bases, with 10 bases left between them. The CDR3 totals 13 residues. Germline V gives CDR1 DFQATT, CDR2 SNEGSKA (reference sequence).

This clonotype occurred a few times. The chain is built from TRBV7-3 and TRBJ2-1, with a weak D call TRBD2 (7 bases). This CDR3 region has 16 residues. The V and J ends lost 5 bases and 10 bases respectively, with 24 bases between them. Germline CDR1 SGHTA, CDR2 FQGTGA. The CDR3 reads CASSPEVWGGAVEQFF. The CDR3 DNA follows: TGTGCCAGCAGCCCCGAGGTTTGGGGGGGGGCCGTGGAGCAGTTCTTC.

The V gene is TRBV29-1, the J gene TRBJ2-3, with D hard to call. The CDR3 sequence is 13 residues long. Germline assignment: CDR1 SQVTM and CDR2 ANQGSEA. The V end was cut by 8 bases, the J end by 0 bases, with 12 bases between. This CDR3 is CSLSVASTDTQYF. The DNA for the CDR3 is TGCAGCCTCTCAGTGGCGAGCACAGATACGCAGTATTTT.

This clonotype was seen many times. The chain uses TRBV27 and TRBJ2-1, with 14 bases lining up with TRBD2. J gave up 9 bases and V 8 bases, and 12 bases lay outside the gene matches. The CDR3 totals 16 residues. The germline CDR1 and CDR2 sequences are MNHEY and SMNVEV (reference sequence). CDR3 amino acids: CASCPIVGLAGGEQFF. Written as DNA, the CDR3 is TGTGCCAGCTGCCCCATTGTCGGACTAGCGGGGGGTGAGCAGTTCTTC.

This clonotype was detected only a few times. This chain uses TRBV20-1 with TRBJ1-1, with 9 nucleotides matching TRBD1. Germline V lookup: CDR1 DFQATT, CDR2 SNEGSKA (reference sequence). Unmatched junction bases numbered 21, after V lost 6 bases and J lost 7 bases. CDR3 size: 17 residues. The CDR3 DNA sequence: TGCAGTGCCTCTTCGCTTCGGGAAACCGGGACAGGGTATGAAGCTTTCTTT. Amino acids: CSASSLRETGTGYEAFF.